The subject of this entry is one TCR beta chain. It lacks a known antigen. No much larger clonotype is one base removed from it; base qualities were not supplied. This entry belongs to a study of blood T cell repertoires in COVID-19 (dated by TCRdb to 2020 to 2021). The study in broad terms: The collaborator samples originated in the United States, Italy and Spain and spanned the acute and convalescent phases of COVID-19. The prospective study material was composed of cDNA or gDNA derived from T cells, B-cell-depleted T cells, or PBMCs. The dataset comprised deeply sampled blood TCRbeta repertoires from subjects exposed to, actively infected with, or recovered from COVID-19. The repertoires were released in a freely available public database intended as a resource for research on the immune response to SARS-CoV-2. Samples were obtained from the ongoing ImmuneRACE study (first 160 participants) and from 1,254 subjects provided by 6 global collaborators. Nearly every sample came with metadata listing a de-identified subject ID, COVID-19 status, age in years and sex. HLA class I and class II types, where available, came from metadata supplied by the sample provider rather than from assay-based typing. The research as a whole found: Clinical and demographic metadata were provided uncurated, with the amount varying by source and participant.

TCRbeta CDR3 regions were amplified from genomic DNA using the immunoSEQ Assay, a bias-controlled multiplex PCR. The study's own analysis went as follows. The number of nucleated cells in each sample was estimated by amplification of reference gene primers within the assay. To quantify the absolute abundance of each unique TCRbeta CDR3 rearrangement, sequence reads were collapsed and filtered. Productive Simpson clonality was computed per sample as the square root of Simpson's diversity index over productive rearrangements. In its TCRdb copy, this immuneACCESS table keeps in-frame sequences only and misses some clones. Where compared with another copy, unresolved V genes explain less than half of these, and the others have no known cause. The DNA was the basis for D and trimming; V, J and clone size are from that table. The sample table contains 65,000 to 80,000 clones; only one count was recorded for over 70% of them. Jointly, the top ten make up approximately 8% of the sample.

Collaborating institutions collected whole blood in K2EDTA tubes following their own protocols. For TCRbeta analysis, collaborators shipped samples as frozen whole blood, isolated PBMCs, or DNA extracted from either of those sample types. Looking up the germline V gene (reference sequence) yields CDR1 LGHDT and CDR2 YNNKEL. The CDR3 runs 15 amino acids, cysteine and phenylalanine included. Solely the CDR3 DNA is kept, with 45 bases framed from the first base. Trimming removed 6 bases from V and 1 base from J; the gene matches leave 5 bases unexplained. This sequence was found in a man aged 50 to 60 with active COVID-19. This chain joins TRBV3-1 (or the pseudogene TRBV3-2) to TRBJ2-3; the junction holds 9 bases that match TRBD2. The sample comprised peripheral blood. CDR3 protein: CASSYGLACTDTQYF. The DNA sequence is given as TGTGCCAGCAGTTACGGACTAGCGTGCACAGATACGCAGTATTTT.